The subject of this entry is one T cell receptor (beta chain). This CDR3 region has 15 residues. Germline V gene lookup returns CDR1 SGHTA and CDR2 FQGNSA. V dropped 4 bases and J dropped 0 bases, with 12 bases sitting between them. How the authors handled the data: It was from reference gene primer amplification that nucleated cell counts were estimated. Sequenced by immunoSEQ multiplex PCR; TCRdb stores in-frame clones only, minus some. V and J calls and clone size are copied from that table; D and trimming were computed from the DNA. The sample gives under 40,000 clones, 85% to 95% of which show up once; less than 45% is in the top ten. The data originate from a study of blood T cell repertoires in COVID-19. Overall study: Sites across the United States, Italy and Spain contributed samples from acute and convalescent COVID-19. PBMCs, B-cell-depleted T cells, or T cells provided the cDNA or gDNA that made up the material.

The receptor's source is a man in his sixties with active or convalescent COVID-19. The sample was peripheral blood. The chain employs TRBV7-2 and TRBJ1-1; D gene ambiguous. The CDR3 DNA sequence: TGTGCCAGCAGCTCCCAACCCGCGATGAACACTGAAGCTTTCTTT. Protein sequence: CASSSQPAMNTEAFF.